A selection of T cell receptor beta chains follows, all from one sample in a study of glioma-infiltrating T cells after dendritic cell vaccination. Assay: immunoSEQ multiplex PCR; the TCRdb copy retains only in-frame clones and omits some. The table has about 64,000 clones, about 89% seen once; the top ten hold around 10%. The sample in question was blood, obtained after dendritic cell vaccination. These receptors came from a human donor with glioblastoma. The CDR3 runs from the conserved cysteine through the conserved F or W. A D gene is named only where the DNA matches it firmly. Only part of the rows carry a size: once, few, many, or a class if the clone is expanded.

V	J	length	D	size	DNA	CDR3
TRBV6-5	TRBJ2-3	13	NA	NA	TGTGCCAGCAGCGAGGATAACTGGCATACGCAGTATTTT	CASSEDNWHTQYF
TRBV11-2	TRBJ1-1	15	TRBD1	NA	TGTGCCAGCAGCTCGGACAGGGGATTAGGCACTGAAGCTTTCTTT	CASSSDRGLGTEAFF
TRBV11-3	TRBJ2-7	13	TRBD1	NA	TGTGCCAGCAGCTCCGGGACAGGGGTCGAGCAGTACTTC	CASSSGTGVEQYF
TRBV15	TRBJ2-7	15	NA	NA	TGTGCCACCAGTCCGGGAAGGGGGTTCTCCTACGAGCAGTACTTC	CATSPGRGFSYEQYF
TRBV5-1	TRBJ1-1	17	NA	NA	TGCGCCAGCAGCCCTGAAGATTCGACAGCTTCGAGCACTGAAGCTTTCTTT	CASSPEDSTASSTEAFF
TRBV7-2	TRBJ1-1	13	NA	once	TGTGCCAGCAGCCCCCAGGGCTTCACTGAAGCTTTCTTT	CASSPQGFTEAFF
TRBV20-1	TRBJ2-7	10	NA	NA	TGCAGTGCTAAGGACAACGAGCAGTACTTC	CSAKDNEQYF
TRBV4-2	TRBJ2-2	16	TRBD2	few	TGTGCCAGCACCCCGGGGGGGCCTCGGGGCACCGGGGAGCTGTTTTTT	CASTPGGPRGTGELFF
TRBV7-9	TRBJ2-7	13	NA	NA	TGTGCCAGCAGCTTAGCGATCGGTGGCGAGCAGTACTTC	CASSLAIGGEQYF
TRBV7-7	TRBJ2-3	13	NA	NA	TGTGCTAGCAGCCCCGGGGGACCAGATACGCAGTATTTT	CASSPGGPDTQYF
TRBV5-1	TRBJ2-7	13	NA	NA	TGCGCCAGCAGCTTGCCGGGAATGAACGAGCAGTACTTC	CASSLPGMNEQYF
TRBV30	TRBJ2-2	19	NA	NA	TGTGCCTGGAGTGTACAATGGGGTAGGGAGTTCGCGAACACCGGGGAGCTGTTTTTT	CAWSVQWGREFANTGELFF
TRBV4-2	TRBJ2-1	20	TRBD2	NA	TGTGCCAGCAGCCAAGATCCCGTGGCTAGCGGGAGTGCCTCCTACAATGAGCAGTTCTTC	CASSQDPVASGSASYNEQFF
TRBV19	TRBJ1-5	15	TRBD1	NA	TGTGCCAGTAGTATAGGGGCAGGGGGATGGCAGCCCCAGCATTTT	CASSIGAGGWQPQHF
TRBV25-1	TRBJ2-5	15	NA	NA	TGTGCCAGCAGTGAATATGCGGGGTTAAAAGAGACCCAGTACTTC	CASSEYAGLKETQYF
TRBV19	TRBJ1-4	13	TRBD1	NA	TGTGCCAGTAGTAAGACAGGGGATGAAAAACTGTTTTTT	CASSKTGDEKLFF
TRBV5-1	TRBJ2-5	17	TRBD1	NA	TGCGCCAGCAGCTTGGAAGGGGGCTCCCGGACCGATGGGACCCAGTACTTC	CASSLEGGSRTDGTQYF
TRBV7-2	TRBJ2-1	15	NA	NA	TGTGCCAGCAGCTTAAGGGGGAGCTCCTACAATGAGCAGTTCTTC	CASSLRGSSYNEQFF
TRBV21-1	TRBJ1-2	15	NA	NA	TGTGCCAGCAGCAAGCTTCAGGGGCTTAACTATGGCTACACCTTC	CASSKLQGLNYGYTF
TRBV7-2	TRBJ1-5	14	NA	NA	TGTGCCAGCAGCTTAGGCCGGTCCGGGCAGCCCCAGCATTTT	CASSLGRSGQPQHF
TRBV30	TRBJ2-1	12	NA	NA	TGTGCCTGGTCCTTTTCCTACAATGAGCAGTTCTTC	CAWSFSYNEQFF
TRBV7-2	TRBJ1-1	13	NA	NA	TGTGCCAGCAGCCCGGGAGGACCCGAAGTGGCTTTCTTT	CASSPGGPEVAFF
TRBV28	TRBJ1-4	16	TRBD1	NA	TGTGCCAGCAGTTCTCTTTCCGGGACAGGGAGGGAAAAACTGTTTTTT	CASSSLSGTGREKLFF
TRBV7-2	TRBJ1-1	14	NA	NA	TGTGCCAGCAGCTTGGACACCTTAAACACTGAAGCTTTCTTT	CASSLDTLNTEAFF
TRBV5-1	TRBJ2-1	19	TRBD2	NA	TGCGCCAGCAGCTCCACCGGGACTAGCGGGGGGAGCTCCTACAATGAGCAGTTCTTC	CASSSTGTSGGSSYNEQFF
TRBV19	TRBJ1-5	16	NA	NA	TGTGCCAGTAGCGAAGTCGGGACACATAGCAATCAGCCCCAGCATTTT	CASSEVGTHSNQPQHF
TRBV6-6	TRBJ2-2	14	TRBD2	NA	TGTGCCAGCAAGTGGCGGGAGGGCACCGGGGAGCTGTTTTTT	CASKWREGTGELFF
TRBV10-3	TRBJ2-2	11	NA	NA	TGTGCCATCAACGGGGGCGGGGAGCTGTTTTTT	CAINGGGELFF
TRBV30	TRBJ1-5	13	NA	NA	TGTGCCTGGAATGCGGATAGCAATCAGCCCCAGCATTTT	CAWNADSNQPQHF
TRBV11-3	TRBJ1-2	19	TRBD1	NA	TGTGCCAGGAGATGGTATGGTGGGACCGGGACAGGGGGCGCGGATGGCTACACCTTC	CARRWYGGTGTGGADGYTF
TRBV6-5	TRBJ2-3	15	NA	NA	TGTGCCAGCAGTTACGATGCTAGCGTAACAGATACGCAGTATTTT	CASSYDASVTDTQYF
TRBV18	TRBJ1-4	17	TRBD1	NA	TGTGCCAGCTCAGCCGGGACAGGGGGCGTAGGCGGTGAAAAACTGTTTTTT	CASSAGTGGVGGEKLFF
TRBV5-1	TRBJ2-6	17	TRBD1	NA	TGCGCCAGCAGCGTTGGGACAGGGAACTCTGGGGCCAACGTCCTGACTTTC	CASSVGTGNSGANVLTF
TRBV14	TRBJ2-7	16	TRBD1	NA	TGTGCCAGCAGCCACCCCTCGGGCGACAGGGAGTACGAGCAGTACTTC	CASSHPSGDREYEQYF
TRBV5-6	TRBJ2-1	17	TRBD2	NA	TGTGCCAGCAGCCCGGTTAGTAGCGGGGGGCTAAACAATGAGCAGTTCTTC	CASSPVSSGGLNNEQFF
TRBV10-3	TRBJ1-2	13	TRBD1	NA	TGTGCCATTCAGGGACAGCATAACTATGGCTACACCTTC	CAIQGQHNYGYTF
TRBV5-1	TRBJ1-4	15	TRBD1	NA	TGCGCCAGCAGCTTGGGGGACAGGGGGCATGAAAAACTGTTTTTT	CASSLGDRGHEKLFF
TRBV7-9	TRBJ2-2	13	NA	NA	TGTGCCAGCAGCCGAGAGGGCGCCGGGGAGCTGTTTTTT	CASSREGAGELFF
TRBV5-8	TRBJ1-5	15	TRBD1	once	TGTGCCAGCAGCCTCGGACAGGGGGCAGGTCAGCCCCAGCATTTT	CASSLGQGAGQPQHF
TRBV9	TRBJ1-2	15	NA	NA	TGTGCCAGCAGCGTTAGTTCAGGGGCTGTTGCCGGCTACACCTTC	CASSVSSGAVAGYTF
TRBV10-3	TRBJ2-2	16	TRBD2	NA	TGTGCCATCAGCCACGCGAGTAGCGGGAGTGACGGGGAGCTGTTTTTT	CAISHASSGSDGELFF
TRBV27	TRBJ1-1	16	NA	NA	TGTGCCAGCAGTTTGTCGGACAGAACACCGAACACTGAAGCTTTCTTT	CASSLSDRTPNTEAFF
TRBV13	TRBJ1-2	13	NA	NA	TGTGCCAGCAGCCCGACGGAGGGTCTTAGAAACACCTTC	CASSPTEGLRNTF
TRBV5-6	TRBJ2-1	16	NA	NA	TGTGCCAGCACCGACCTAGCGACCAACTCCTACAATGAGCAGTTCTTC	CASTDLATNSYNEQFF
TRBV4-3	TRBJ2-2	16	TRBD2	NA	TGCGCCAGCAGCCAAGATCCGGCGGGAGGGCCCGGGGAGCTGTTTTTT	CASSQDPAGGPGELFF
TRBV5-1	TRBJ1-1	16	NA	NA	TGCGCCAGCAGCTTGAATCGGGTGGGGCTGAACACTGAAGCTTTCTTT	CASSLNRVGLNTEAFF
TRBV9	TRBJ1-1	20	NA	once	TGTGCCAGCAGCGGATACGACAGCAAACAGAGAAATATCGATGCCACTGAAGCTTTCTTT	CASSGYDSKQRNIDATEAFF
TRBV4-1	TRBJ2-5	14	NA	NA	TGCGCCAGCAGCTCCCATAACAGGGAAGAGACCCAGTACTTC	CASSSHNREETQYF
TRBV5-6	TRBJ1-5	16	TRBD1	NA	TGTGCCAGCGGAACGGCGGGACAGGGGGCCGGTCAGCCCCAGCATTTT	CASGTAGQGAGQPQHF
TRBV9	TRBJ2-7	14	NA	once	TGTGCCAGCAGCCCCGAGGGCAGGCCCTACGAGCAGTACTTC	CASSPEGRPYEQYF
TRBV28	TRBJ2-7	16	TRBD1	NA	TGTGCCAGCAGTCCGACCCGGGACAGGGGTCGTTACGAGCAGTACTTC	CASSPTRDRGRYEQYF
TRBV30	TRBJ1-6	16	TRBD1	NA	TGTGCCTGGAGTCCTCGGGCAGGGGGAAAGGGTTCACCCCTCCACTTT	CAWSPRAGGKGSPLHF
TRBV9	TRBJ1-5	14	NA	NA	TGTGCCAGCAGCGTAGGTTCCTTCGGTCAGCCCCAGCATTTT	CASSVGSFGQPQHF
TRBV10-1	TRBJ1-3	20	TRBD1	NA	TGCGCCAGCAGTGAAGGCCGCCACGGGCTCAGGGGGCTCTCTGGAAACACCATATATTTT	CASSEGRHGLRGLSGNTIYF
TRBV19	TRBJ2-7	15	TRBD1	NA	TGTGCCAGTAGTATAGGGGGACAGGGATTATACGAGCAGTACTTC	CASSIGGQGLYEQYF
TRBV5-4	TRBJ2-7	16	TRBD2	NA	TGTGCCAGCAGCCCCACTAGCGGGAAGAGCTCCTACGAGCAGTACTTC	CASSPTSGKSSYEQYF
TRBV4-3	TRBJ2-1	16	TRBD2	NA	TGCGCCAGCAGCCAAGTCGGGGGACTAGCGGGTAATGAGCAGTTCTTC	CASSQVGGLAGNEQFF
TRBV2	TRBJ1-1	13	NA	NA	TGTGCCAGCAGTGCTGATCGAAGGGGTGAAGCTTTCTTT	CASSADRRGEAFF
TRBV4-1	TRBJ1-1	16	TRBD1	few	TGCGCCAGCAGCCAATTCGAGACAGGGGAAAGGACTGAAGCTTTCTTT	CASSQFETGERTEAFF
TRBV6-5	TRBJ1-4	14	NA	NA	TGTGCCAGCAGTTACGGCGGCAGTAATGAAAAACTGTTTTTT	CASSYGGSNEKLFF